This TCR beta chain was observed in a study of blood T cells in healthy people across ages (dated by TCRdb to 2014 to 2015). Study-wide context: In model experiments, template switching captured about one uniquely barcoded TCR beta cDNA molecule for every two T cells. Donors of different ages were randomly distributed across sequencing lanes to avoid experimental bias. Using the same blood draw, the study looked at two additional independent replicas of 1 million unique cDNA reads for two donors, one aged 18 to 30 and the other aged 80 or older. The donors were split into four age groups: young (average around 15 years), middle-aged (about 40), aged (more than 55) and long-lived (under 90). Using deep sequencing normalized with unique cDNA molecular identifiers, the study measured how TCR beta repertoire diversity changes with age. Overall study results and their limits: The long-lived group showed more naive CD4+ T cells, fewer expanded clones and increased TCR diversity than the aged group, suggesting age selection. Bulk unsorted PBMC profiling prevented conclusive comparison of naive and antigen-experienced compartments. Because donor CMV infection status was unknown, age-related changes in expanded clonotypes were potentially confounded. Observed TCR beta diversity per million T cells fell roughly linearly with age, and a significant reduction was already apparent by age about 43. Estimates of total diversity based on one million sequenced T cells were regarded as lower bounds and as underestimates. Observed TCR beta diversity correlated strongly with the percentage of naive T cells measured by flow cytometry.

A word on this clonotype: The clone's antigen remains unknown. No base quality values were provided; no much bigger clone lies one nucleotide off.

Library creation used 5' RACE. The sequencer listed for this sample is Illumina HiSeq 2500. A second PCR of about 6 to 12 cycles was run with a J-beta primer mix and a sample-barcoded 5' primer. A template-switch 5' adaptor carrying 12 random nucleotides introduced a unique molecular identifier onto each TCR beta cDNA molecule. Each sample yielded at least 3 million CDR3-containing paired-end reads. The Mint cDNA synthesis kit, primed by a TRBC-specific oligonucleotide, was used to synthesize first-strand cDNA from all RNA. Following uracil-DNA glycosylase treatment, a first 18-cycle PCR with universal primers M1SS and BC2_uni_R was performed on all cDNA. The study's own analysis went as follows. Normalization of each sample was performed by random selection of 1 million high-quality reads, each carrying a distinct molecular identifier. Reads with shared molecular identifiers were discarded instead of being binned into consensus sequences. MiTCR, set to a Q25 quality threshold and the strictest error-elimination algorithm, was used for CDR3 identification, clonotype clustering and error correction. Lower-bound total TCR beta diversity was estimated with a nonparametric unseen species model using Euler transformation. TCRdb redid the processing of the public reads, applying fastp at Q25 and MiXCR, and retained in-frame beta chains. Every distinct CDR3 protein forms one entry, paired with its most common genes and DNA. Here the V and J calls rest on TCRdb's processing, not on the authors' analysis. This sample lists 1.5 million to 2 million distinct CDR3 sequences; about 50% were detected once. The top ten clones comprise approximately 2.1% of the sample.

The germline V gene yields SNHLY for CDR1 and FYNNEI for CDR2. Counted from cysteine to phenylalanine, this CDR3 has 15 amino acids. Kept here is only the CDR3 DNA, which spans 45 bases and is read in frame from base 1. At the junction V is shortened by 7 bases and J by 8 bases; bases outside the gene matches: 11. Systemically healthy Caucasian individuals from Russia, about 38 in total and aged about 6 to 90 years, were included as donors. Approximately 9.3 milliliters of peripheral blood were collected from each donor into EDTA-treated Vacutainer tubes. Ficoll-Paque density-gradient centrifugation was used to isolate PBMCs, with at least 6.5 million obtained per sample. Trizol reagent was used to extract total RNA from the PBMCs, yielding at least 5.5 micrograms per sample. Naive CD45RAhigh/CD27high T cell percentages were measured by flow cytometry on a PBMC aliquot from every donor.

The rearrangement combines TRBV2 with TRBJ2-1; 10 junctional bases match TRBD2. The TCR originated in a woman between 35 and 50 years old in good health. Specimen: blood. The CDR3 region reads CASMRVGLAIDEQFF. The DNA sequence reads TGTGCCAGCATGCGAGTGGGACTAGCGATCGATGAGCAGTTCTTC. Supplemented by the reference TRBV2 and TRBJ2-1 proteins around the CDR3, the complete variable domain is EPEVTQTPSHQVTQMGQEVILRCVPISNHLYFYWYRQILGQKVEFLVSFYNNEISEKSEIFDDQFSVERPDGSNFTLKIRSTKLEDSAMYFCASMRVGLAIDEQFFGPGTRLTVL.